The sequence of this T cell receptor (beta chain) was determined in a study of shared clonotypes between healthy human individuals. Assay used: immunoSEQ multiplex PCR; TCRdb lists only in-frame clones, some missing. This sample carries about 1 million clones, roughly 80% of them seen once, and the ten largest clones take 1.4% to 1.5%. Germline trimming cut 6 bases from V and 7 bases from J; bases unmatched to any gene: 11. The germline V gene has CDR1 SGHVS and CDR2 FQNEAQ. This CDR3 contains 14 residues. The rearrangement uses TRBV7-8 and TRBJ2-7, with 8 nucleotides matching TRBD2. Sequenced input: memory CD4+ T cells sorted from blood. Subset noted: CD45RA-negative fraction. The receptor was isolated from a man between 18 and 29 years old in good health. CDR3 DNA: TGTGCCAGCAGTTCTACGGGACTAGGCGATGAGCAGTACTTC. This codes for CASSSTGLGDEQYF.